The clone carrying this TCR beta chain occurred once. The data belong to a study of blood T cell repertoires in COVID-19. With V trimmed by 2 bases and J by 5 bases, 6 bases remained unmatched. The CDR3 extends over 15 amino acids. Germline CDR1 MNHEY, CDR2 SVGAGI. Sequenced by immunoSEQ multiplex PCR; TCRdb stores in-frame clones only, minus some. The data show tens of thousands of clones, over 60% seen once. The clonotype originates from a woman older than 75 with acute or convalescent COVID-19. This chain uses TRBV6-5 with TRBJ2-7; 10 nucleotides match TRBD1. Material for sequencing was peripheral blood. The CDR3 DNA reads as TGTGCCAGCAGTTACACAGCGACAGGGGGCGACGAGCAGTACTTC. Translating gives CASSYTATGGDEQYF.